These T cell receptor beta chains were read from a single sample in a study of shared clonotypes between healthy human individuals. Clones were sequenced by immunoSEQ multiplex PCR, and TCRdb holds only the in-frame ones, with some missing. The sample lists approximately 320,000 clones; around 67% were seen once. Sequencing was performed on memory CD4+ T cells sorted from blood. Receptor source: a man aged 30-40 years in good health. The CDR3 runs from the conserved cysteine through the conserved F or W. The D gene is left open where the match is weak. Clone size appears in some rows only: once, few, many, or a class for an expanded clone.

j_call | clone_size | v_call | d_call | cdr3_aa | cdr3_nt
TRBJ2-3 | NA | TRBV10-3 | TRBD2 | CAISEKLAGVSDTQYF | TGTGCCATCAGTGAGAAACTAGCGGGAGTATCAGATACGCAGTATTTT
TRBJ2-1 | NA | TRBV10-3 | NA | CAIRQGSHEQFF | TGTGCCATCAGGCAGGGTTCCCATGAGCAGTTCTTC
TRBJ1-1 | NA | TRBV4-3 | NA | CASSQDQGTAEAFF | TGCGCCAGCAGCCAAGATCAGGGAACAGCTGAAGCTTTCTTT
TRBJ2-3 | NA | TRBV2 | TRBD2 | CASSDGLAGTDTQYF | TGTGCCAGCAGTGATGGACTAGCGGGCACAGATACGCAGTATTTT
TRBJ1-5 | few | TRBV7-2 | NA | CASRERVRGTINQPQHF | TGTGCCAGCAGGGAGAGAGTACGGGGGACTATCAATCAGCCCCAGCATTTT
TRBJ2-7 | NA | TRBV2 | NA | CASSFTTDEQYF | TGTGCCAGCAGTTTCACCACCGACGAGCAGTACTTC
TRBJ2-5 | NA | TRBV4-2 | TRBD1 | CASSQETGQGPGAQYF | TGTGCCAGCAGCCAAGAAACGGGACAGGGGCCGGGAGCCCAGTACTTC
TRBJ2-1 | NA | TRBV19 | NA | CASSIVGLRLSEQFF | TGTGCCAGTAGTATAGTTGGGTTAAGGTTGAGTGAGCAGTTCTTC
TRBJ2-7 | NA | TRBV7-6 | TRBD1 | CASSRDRDYEQYF | TGTGCCAGCAGCAGGGACAGGGACTACGAGCAGTACTTC
TRBJ2-1 | once | TRBV9 | NA | CASSAGRGSYNEQFF | TGTGCCAGCAGCGCCGGGAGAGGGTCCTACAATGAGCAGTTCTTC
TRBJ2-6 | NA | TRBV9 | NA | CASSGVGNVLTF | TGTGCCAGCAGCGGAGTGGGCAACGTCCTGACTTTC
TRBJ2-3 | few | TRBV11-2 | TRBD1 | CASSLNGQGIYDTQYF | TGTGCCAGCAGCTTAAATGGACAGGGGATTTACGATACGCAGTATTTT
TRBJ1-3 | NA | TRBV10-3 | NA | CAISGTSSSGNTIYF | TGTGCCATCAGTGGGACAAGCTCCTCTGGAAACACCATATATTTT
TRBJ1-4 | NA | TRBV6-1 | NA | CASSTGNFEKLFF | TGTGCCAGCAGTACCGGGAACTTCGAAAAACTGTTTTTT
TRBJ2-3 | NA | TRBV27 | TRBD2 | CASSFGLAGGEDTQYF | TGTGCCAGCAGTTTCGGACTAGCGGGAGGCGAGGATACGCAGTATTTT
TRBJ1-2 | NA | TRBV20-1 | NA | CSAEGNGYTF | TGCAGCGCCGAGGGAAATGGCTACACCTTC
TRBJ1-5 | NA | TRBV19 | NA | CASSIGAENQPQHF | TGTGCCAGTAGTATCGGTGCAGAAAATCAGCCCCAGCATTTT